The rows below give T cell receptor beta chains drawn from one sample of a study of blood T cell repertoires in COVID-19. The assay was immunoSEQ multiplex PCR, and TCRdb's table has in-frame clones only and misses some. This table has 150,000 to 200,000 clones, more than 75% appearing once. Sequenced sample: peripheral blood. The receptors come from a woman aged 35 to 49 with COVID-19, enrolled during active disease. CDR3s include the opening cysteine and the closing phenylalanine or tryptophan. The D gene is left open where the match is weak. Some rows mark clone size as missing; the rest say once, few, many or name a class of expanded clone.

clone size: .
J gene: TRBJ2-5
D gene: .
V gene: TRBV11-2
CDR3 protein: CASSLVPQGGETQYF
CDR3 DNA: TGTGCCAGCAGCTTAGTTCCCCAGGGAGGAGAGACCCAGTACTTC

clone size: .
J gene: TRBJ1-6
D gene: .
V gene: TRBV2
CDR3 protein: CASSPRGGNSPLHF
CDR3 DNA: TGTGCCAGCAGTCCCCGCGGGGGCAATTCACCCCTCCACTTT

clone size: .
J gene: TRBJ2-5
D gene: .
V gene: TRBV6-5
CDR3 protein: CASSALGFQETQYF
CDR3 DNA: TGTGCCAGCAGCGCACTGGGCTTCCAAGAGACCCAGTACTTC

clone size: .
J gene: TRBJ2-1
D gene: .
V gene: TRBV7-2
CDR3 protein: CASSLELRNEQFF
CDR3 DNA: TGTGCCAGCAGCTTAGAGCTGAGGAATGAGCAGTTCTTC

clone size: once
J gene: TRBJ1-5
D gene: .
V gene: TRBV7-9
CDR3 protein: CASSLFIGTFNQPQHF
CDR3 DNA: TGTGCCAGCAGCTTATTCATTGGGACTTTTAATCAGCCCCAGCATTTT

clone size: .
J gene: TRBJ2-3
D gene: TRBD1
V gene: TRBV5-1
CDR3 protein: CASRGQGALTDTQYF
CDR3 DNA: TGCGCCAGCAGAGGACAGGGGGCGCTCACAGATACGCAGTATTTT

clone size: .
J gene: TRBJ2-2
D gene: .
V gene: TRBV5-1
CDR3 protein: CASSSLAANTGELFF
CDR3 DNA: TGCGCCAGCAGCTCCTTAGCGGCGAACACCGGGGAGCTGTTTTTT

clone size: .
J gene: TRBJ1-2
D gene: .
V gene: TRBV11-2
CDR3 protein: CASSSNYGYTF
CDR3 DNA: TGTGCCAGCAGCTCAAACTATGGCTACACCTTC

clone size: once
J gene: TRBJ1-1
D gene: .
V gene: TRBV6-1
CDR3 protein: CASSEGQGLYTEAFF
CDR3 DNA: TGTGCCAGCAGTGAGGGTCAGGGATTATACACTGAAGCTTTCTTT

clone size: .
J gene: TRBJ2-1
D gene: TRBD2
V gene: TRBV30
CDR3 protein: CAWSDPVAGSYNEQFF
CDR3 DNA: TGTGCCTGGAGTGACCCCGTAGCGGGGTCTTACAATGAGCAGTTCTTC

clone size: .
J gene: TRBJ1-1
D gene: .
V gene: TRBV5-1
CDR3 protein: CASSLIHTQAEAFF
CDR3 DNA: TGCGCCAGCAGCTTAATACATACCCAGGCTGAAGCTTTCTTT

clone size: .
J gene: TRBJ2-7
D gene: TRBD2
V gene: TRBV4-1
CDR3 protein: CASSQPGLAGASYEQYF
CDR3 DNA: TGCGCCAGCAGCCAACCGGGACTAGCGGGAGCCTCCTACGAGCAGTACTTC

clone size: .
J gene: TRBJ2-6
D gene: TRBD1
V gene: TRBV19
CDR3 protein: CASSRDRGRSGANVLTF
CDR3 DNA: TGTGCCAGCTCCCGGGACAGGGGAAGGTCTGGGGCCAACGTCCTGACTTTC

clone size: few
J gene: TRBJ2-7
D gene: TRBD2
V gene: TRBV7-2
CDR3 protein: CASSFPGGYEQYF
CDR3 DNA: TGTGCCAGCAGCTTCCCGGGGGGCTACGAGCAGTACTTC

clone size: .
J gene: TRBJ1-2
D gene: .
V gene: TRBV7-3
CDR3 protein: CASSLNRDGGYTF
CDR3 DNA: TGTGCCAGCAGCTTAAACAGGGACGGTGGCTACACCTTC

clone size: .
J gene: TRBJ1-4
D gene: .
V gene: TRBV4-1
CDR3 protein: CASSRQENEKLFF
CDR3 DNA: TGCGCCAGCAGCAGGCAGGAAAATGAAAAACTGTTTTTT

clone size: .
J gene: TRBJ2-3
D gene: .
V gene: TRBV21-1
CDR3 protein: CAAGLAGISTDTQYF
CDR3 DNA: TGTGCCGCGGGCCTAGCGGGGATAAGCACAGATACGCAGTATTTT

clone size: .
J gene: TRBJ2-7
D gene: TRBD1
V gene: TRBV19
CDR3 protein: CASRLRRTGTYEQYF
CDR3 DNA: TGTGCCAGTAGACTTCGCCGGACAGGGACCTACGAGCAGTACTTC

clone size: .
J gene: TRBJ2-7
D gene: TRBD1
V gene: TRBV6-2/TRBV6-3
CDR3 protein: CASSYTGTGLNEQYF
CDR3 DNA: TGTGCCAGCAGTTACACCGGGACAGGGTTGAACGAGCAGTACTTC

clone size: .
J gene: TRBJ2-3
D gene: .
V gene: TRBV21-1
CDR3 protein: CASSPQALSTDTQYF
CDR3 DNA: TGTGCCAGCAGCCCACAGGCCCTTAGCACAGATACGCAGTATTTT

clone size: .
J gene: TRBJ1-5
D gene: .
V gene: TRBV9
CDR3 protein: CASSVGERYQPQHF
CDR3 DNA: TGTGCCAGCAGCGTAGGGGAGAGATATCAGCCCCAGCATTTT

clone size: .
J gene: TRBJ2-5
D gene: TRBD2
V gene: TRBV5-4
CDR3 protein: CASSGVAGGAGETQYF
CDR3 DNA: TGTGCCAGCAGCGGCGTAGCGGGGGGAGCGGGAGAGACCCAGTACTTC

clone size: .
J gene: TRBJ1-5
D gene: TRBD1
V gene: TRBV2
CDR3 protein: CASSEGTGGGNQPQHF
CDR3 DNA: TGTGCCAGCAGTGAAGGGACAGGAGGTGGCAATCAGCCCCAGCATTTT

clone size: .
J gene: TRBJ2-3
D gene: TRBD2
V gene: TRBV19
CDR3 protein: CASSILTGTGTSGDTQYF
CDR3 DNA: TGTGCCAGTAGTATATTAACCGGGACAGGGACTAGCGGGGATACGCAGTATTTT

clone size: few
J gene: TRBJ2-7
D gene: .
V gene: TRBV7-8
CDR3 protein: CASSLDPGTREQYF
CDR3 DNA: TGTGCCAGCAGCTTAGATCCGGGGACTCGGGAGCAGTACTTC

clone size: .
J gene: TRBJ2-1
D gene: TRBD1
V gene: TRBV18
CDR3 protein: CASSPRDSYNEQFF
CDR3 DNA: TGTGCCAGCTCACCTCGGGACAGCTACAATGAGCAGTTCTTC

clone size: .
J gene: TRBJ2-7
D gene: .
V gene: TRBV9
CDR3 protein: CASSQSAGYSYEQYF
CDR3 DNA: TGTGCCAGCAGCCAGTCGGCGGGGTACTCCTACGAGCAGTACTTC

clone size: many
J gene: TRBJ2-1
D gene: TRBD1
V gene: TRBV18
CDR3 protein: CASSPGTGGNEQFF
CDR3 DNA: TGTGCCAGCTCACCCGGGACAGGGGGCAATGAGCAGTTCTTC

clone size: .
J gene: TRBJ2-3
D gene: .
V gene: TRBV5-1
CDR3 protein: CASSPLMGSATDTQYF
CDR3 DNA: TGCGCCAGCAGCCCCCTGATGGGGAGCGCGACAGATACGCAGTATTTT